These 26 T cell receptor beta chains were sequenced from one sample in a study of blood T cell repertoires in COVID-19 (dated by TCRdb to about 2020). Library creation used the immunoSEQ multiplex PCR assay. As stored in TCRdb, this immuneACCESS dataset retains in-frame rearrangements with V and J assigned. A fraction of the clones does not appear; measured against another copy, unresolved V genes explain less than half of the discrepancy, and the remainder lacks a known reason. The sample table lists about 160,000 clones, around 90% of them with a count of one. The leading ten clones occupy about 18% of the sample. Source material: peripheral blood. Receptors originate from a man aged 55 to 70 with active or convalescent COVID-19.

The genes are TRBV3-1 (or the pseudogene TRBV3-2) and TRBJ2-5; 8 bases fit TRBD1. CDR3 length equals 16 residues. The ends lost 4 bases at V and 4 bases at J; junction bases unmatched: 11. Germline V CDR1 and CDR2: LGHDT, YNNKEL (reference sequence). Written as DNA, the CDR3 is TGTGCCAGCAGCCGACGTAGAGACAGGGGTGGAGAGACCCAGTACTTC. It translates to CASSRRRDRGGETQYF.

The V and J genes are TRBV11-2 and TRBJ1-2, with D perhaps matching TRBD1 (5 bases). CDR1 and CDR2 (germline): SGHAT, FQNNGV. The CDR3 has 14 residues. V was shortened by 5 bases and J by 4 bases, with 14 bases between the two germline ends. The CDR3: CASSPRQLSYGYTF. Written as DNA, the CDR3 is TGTGCCAGCAGCCCAAGACAGTTAAGCTATGGCTACACCTTC.

J is TRBJ1-3 and V is TRBV6-6; 9 bases align to TRBD1. J gave up 0 bases and V 6 bases, and 6 bases lay outside the gene matches. CDR3 length: 16 residues. CDR1 and CDR2 from the germline V gene are MNHNY and SVGAGI (reference sequence). The CDR3, as DNA: TGTGCCAGCAGCACCGGACAGGGGATCTCTGGAAACACCATATATTTT. Translated: CASSTGQGISGNTIYF.

V usage is TRBV5-4 and J usage is TRBJ1-3; D not resolved. CDR3 length equals 13 residues. The V and J ends lost 2 bases and 4 bases respectively, with 7 bases between them. Germline V CDR1 and CDR2: SGHNT, YYREEE (reference sequence). Written as DNA, the CDR3 is TGTGCCAGCAGCTTCGACGGGGGAAACACCATATATTTT. It codes for CASSFDGGNTIYF.

V is TRBV18 and J is TRBJ1-4; 8 bases match TRBD1. Unmatched junction bases numbered 14, after V lost 4 bases and J lost 4 bases. Germline CDR1 reads KGHSH; CDR2 reads LQKENI. CDR3 length equals 18 residues. CDR3 sequence (DNA): TGTGCCAGCTCACACCTACCCAGCCAGGGGGCCATTAATGAAAAACTGTTTTTT. This encodes CASSHLPSQGAINEKLFF.

This clone appeared a few times. The CDR3 loop reads CASSGLARTGELFF. CDR3 coding DNA: TGTGCCAGCAGCGGACTAGCGCGAACCGGGGAGCTGTTTTTT. This chain connects TRBV2 to TRBJ2-2; 9 positions match TRBD2. With 6 bases clipped from V and 5 bases from J, the junction kept 4 bases outside the gene matches. The CDR3 consists of 14 residues. Germline loops: CDR1 SNHLY, CDR2 FYNNEI.

The chain employs TRBV29-1 and TRBJ1-2, with 9 positions matching TRBD1. Trimming at V came to 3 bases and at J to 5 bases, leaving 7 bases not matched to a gene. The CDR3 covers 14 residues. Germline V gene data show CDR1 as SQVTM and CDR2 as ANQGSEA. The CDR3: CSVDTGTGKYGYTF. CDR3 nucleotide sequence: TGCAGCGTTGATACCGGGACAGGGAAATATGGCTACACCTTC.

The chain carries TRBV6-1 and TRBJ2-2; 7 bases match TRBD1. With V trimmed by 1 base and J by 3 bases, 5 bases remained unmatched. Germline values: CDR1 MNHNS, CDR2 SASEGT. The CDR3 covers 16 residues. This CDR3 reads CASSEVRGGDTGELFF. The DNA of the CDR3 is TGTGCCAGCAGTGAAGTCCGAGGGGGCGACACCGGGGAGCTGTTTTTT.

This chain connects TRBV5-8 to TRBJ2-3, with 7 bases that match TRBD2. The CDR3 consists of 16 residues. With 4 bases clipped from V and 1 base from J, the junction kept 9 bases outside the gene matches. Germline V gene sequence: CDR1 SGHTS, CDR2 YDEGEE. CDR3 residues: CASSPASTSGTDTQYF. CDR3 in DNA: TGTGCCAGCAGCCCGGCCTCCACTAGCGGCACAGATACGCAGTATTTT.

The chain combines TRBV30 with TRBJ1-2; 8 bases line up with TRBD1. The junction had 7 bases not matched to a gene; V was cut back by 2 bases and J by 2 bases. Germline loops: CDR1 GTSNPN, CDR2 SVGIG (reference sequence). The CDR3 consists of 15 residues. The CDR3 nucleotides read TGTGCCTGGAGTCCTATGGGACAGGCAAACTATGGCTACACCTTC. Amino acids: CAWSPMGQANYGYTF.

The chain employs TRBV10-2 and TRBJ2-6; 8 bases are a match to TRBD1. V was pared by 8 bases and J by 0 bases, with 6 bases of the junction left unmatched. Germline lookup yields CDR1 WSHSY and CDR2 SAAADI. The CDR3 sequence is 16 residues long. The CDR3 loop is CASVDRGDSGANVLTF. The CDR3 coding sequence is TGCGCCAGCGTAGACAGGGGTGACTCTGGGGCCAACGTCCTGACTTTC.

This clone was seen only a few times. The chain links TRBV5-1 to TRBJ1-2, with D unclear. The CDR3 contains 12 residues. V lost 5 bases to trimming and J lost 2 bases, with 7 bases between them. Germline loops: CDR1 SGHRS, CDR2 YFSETQ. CDR3: CASRIGNYGYTF. CDR3 nucleotides: TGCGCCAGCAGAATCGGGAACTATGGCTACACCTTC.

The chain recombines TRBV5-6 with TRBJ1-5; TRBD1 matches at 10 bases. This CDR3 has 15 amino acids. Germline assignment: CDR1 SGHDT and CDR2 YYEEEE. With 4 bases clipped from V and 3 bases from J, the junction kept 4 bases outside the gene matches. The CDR3 nucleotides are TGTGCCAGCAGCCAGACAGGGGGCGTCAATCAGCCCCAGCATTTT. Protein: CASSQTGGVNQPQHF.

This clone turned up a few times. V and J are TRBV14 and TRBJ2-7; 7 bases match TRBD1. The germline V gene has CDR1 SGHDN and CDR2 FVKESK. J gave up 6 bases and V 4 bases, and 9 bases lay outside the gene matches. The CDR3 extends over 14 amino acids. CDR3 sequence: CASSRLDREREQYF. DNA for the CDR3: TGTGCCAGCAGCCGACTTGACAGGGAGCGCGAGCAGTACTTC.

The chain recombines TRBV7-9 with TRBJ1-4; 7 positions agree with TRBD1. CDR1 and CDR2 (germline): SEHNR, FQNEAQ (reference sequence). After removal of 4 bases from V and 0 bases from J, the junction contained 8 bases not matched to a gene. The CDR3 covers 17 residues. The CDR3 DNA follows: TGTGCCAGCAGCTGGGGACAGACGACTGCAACTAATGAAAAACTGTTTTTT. Translation: CASSWGQTTATNEKLFF. Together with reference TRBV7-9 and TRBJ1-4, the CDR3 gives the full variable domain: DTGVSQNPRHKITKRGQNVTFRCDPISEHNRLYWYRQTLGQGPEFLTYFQNEAQLEKSRLLSDRFSAERPKGSFSTLEIQRTEQGDSAMYLCASSWGQTTATNEKLFFGSGTQLSVL.

The gene calls are TRBV9 and TRBJ2-2, with TRBD2 matching over 10 bases. The CDR3 loop spans 18 amino acids. The ends lost 0 bases at V and 6 bases at J; junction bases unmatched: 11. Germline V gene lookup returns CDR1 SGDLS and CDR2 YYNGEE. CDR3 amino acids: CASSVAPASGSVAGELFF. DNA of the CDR3: TGTGCCAGCAGCGTAGCTCCGGCTAGCGGGAGTGTGGCCGGGGAGCTGTTTTTT.

The V gene is TRBV29-1, the J gene TRBJ1-2; D not certain. Germline-derived CDR1 and CDR2 are SQVTM and ANQGSEA. V lost 5 bases and J lost 3, with 16 bases in between. There are 14 residues in the CDR3. This CDR3 reads CSVHSSSRYYGYTF. The CDR3 coding sequence is TGCAGCGTTCATTCTTCCTCCAGGTACTATGGCTACACCTTC.

The chain employs TRBV20-1 and TRBJ2-1, with D perhaps TRBD2 (6 bases). Germline loops: CDR1 DFQATT, CDR2 SNEGSKA (reference sequence). V gave up 3 bases and J gave up 5 bases, with 11 bases separating them. The CDR3 is made up of 13 amino acids. CDR3 nucleotide sequence: TGCAGTGCTAGTCCGGCGGGACACAATGAGCAGTTCTTC. Amino acids: CSASPAGHNEQFF.

The chain has TRBV3-1 (or the pseudogene TRBV3-2) and TRBJ2-7; D gene ambiguous. Germline V gene sequence: CDR1 LGHDT, CDR2 YNNKEL (reference sequence). The V end was cut by 5 bases, the J end by 3 bases, with 11 bases between. The CDR3 has 13 amino acids. CDR3 DNA sequence: TGTGCCAGCAGCTTTACCGGTCGCTACGAGCAGTACTTC. Translating gives CASSFTGRYEQYF.

The V call is TRBV20-1, the J call TRBJ1-1, with D possibly matching TRBD1 (6 bases). V was trimmed by 3 bases and J by 0 bases, leaving 14 bases between them. Germline-derived CDR1 and CDR2 are DFQATT and SNEGSKA (reference sequence). The CDR3 loop spans 15 amino acids. The chain's CDR3 is CSASVPGDMNTEAFF. CDR3 in DNA: TGCAGTGCTAGTGTCCCAGGGGACATGAACACTGAAGCTTTCTTT.

The chain employs TRBV19 and TRBJ1-6; D is unclear. CDR1 and CDR2 (germline): LNHDA, SQIVND (reference sequence). V gave up 1 base and J gave up 4 bases, with 5 bases separating them. This CDR3 has 14 amino acids. The CDR3 DNA reads TGTGCCAGTAGTATAGTCGGGTATAATTCACCCCTCCACTTT. Its translation: CASSIVGYNSPLHF.

This rearrangement joins TRBV9 to TRBJ2-3; 7 nucleotides agree with TRBD2. This CDR3 comprises 13 residues. Germline V gene sequence: CDR1 SGDLS, CDR2 YYNGEE. Trimming removed 6 bases from V and 0 bases from J; junction bases left unmatched: 1. The CDR3 coding sequence is TGTGCCAGCACGGGGGGTAGCACAGATACGCAGTATTTT. Translated, it gives CASTGGSTDTQYF.

The chain is built from TRBV19 and TRBJ2-7; tentative D call: TRBD2 (5 bases). With 10 bases removed from V and 4 bases from J, the gap between germline ends came to 35 bases. Per germline, CDR1 LNHDA and CDR2 SQIVND (reference sequence). There are 19 residues in the CDR3. Here the CDR3 DNA reads TGTGCCAACTCCCCGAGGGTCGACCCAGACCAACCCCCAATTTACGAGCAGTACTTC. It encodes CANSPRVDPDQPPIYEQYF.

The chain carries TRBV27 and TRBJ1-2; 7 positions match TRBD1. The CDR3 length is 17 residues. Germline CDR1 and CDR2: MNHEY and SMNVEV (reference sequence). V dropped 5 bases and J dropped 4; count of bases not matched to a gene: 16. As DNA, the CDR3 is TGTGCCAGCAGTCACGCCGGGACAGCGAGCCTCTCCTATGGCTACACCTTC. Translating gives CASSHAGTASLSYGYTF.

V gene TRBV7-9 combines with J gene TRBJ1-5; a weak D match, TRBD1 (6 bases). Per germline, CDR1 SEHNR and CDR2 FQNEAQ (reference sequence). The V and J ends lost 0 bases and 0 bases respectively, with 18 bases between them. The length of the CDR3 is 19 residues. In DNA form, the CDR3 reads TGTGCCAGCAGCTTAGCGAGTATACAGGGACCTTATAGCAATCAGCCCCAGCATTTT. It specifies CASSLASIQGPYSNQPQHF.

The V call is TRBV29-1, the J call TRBJ2-3; 8 bases agree with TRBD2. V trimming: 3 bases; J trimming: 4 bases; junction bases outside the gene matches: 3. The CDR3 covers 13 residues. Germline V gene data show CDR1 as SQVTM and CDR2 as ANQGSEA. The CDR3 DNA follows: TGCAGCGTTGATACGGGAGGGGCAGATACGCAGTATTTT. This encodes CSVDTGGADTQYF.